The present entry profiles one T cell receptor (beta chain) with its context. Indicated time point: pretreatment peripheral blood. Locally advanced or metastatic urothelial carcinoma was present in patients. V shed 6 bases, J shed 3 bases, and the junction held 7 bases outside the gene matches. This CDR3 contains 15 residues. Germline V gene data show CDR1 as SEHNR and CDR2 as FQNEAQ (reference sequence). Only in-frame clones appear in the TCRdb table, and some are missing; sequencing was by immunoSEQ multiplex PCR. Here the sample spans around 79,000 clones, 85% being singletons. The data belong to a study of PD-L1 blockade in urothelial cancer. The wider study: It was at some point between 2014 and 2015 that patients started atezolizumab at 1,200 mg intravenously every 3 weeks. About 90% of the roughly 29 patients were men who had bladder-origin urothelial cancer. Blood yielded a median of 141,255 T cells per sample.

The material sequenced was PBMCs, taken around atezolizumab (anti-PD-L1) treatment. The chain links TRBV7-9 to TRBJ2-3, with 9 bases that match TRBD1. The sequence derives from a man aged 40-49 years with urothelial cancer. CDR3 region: CASRAGTGWTDTQYF. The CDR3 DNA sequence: TGTGCCAGCAGGGCCGGGACAGGGTGGACAGATACGCAGTATTTT.